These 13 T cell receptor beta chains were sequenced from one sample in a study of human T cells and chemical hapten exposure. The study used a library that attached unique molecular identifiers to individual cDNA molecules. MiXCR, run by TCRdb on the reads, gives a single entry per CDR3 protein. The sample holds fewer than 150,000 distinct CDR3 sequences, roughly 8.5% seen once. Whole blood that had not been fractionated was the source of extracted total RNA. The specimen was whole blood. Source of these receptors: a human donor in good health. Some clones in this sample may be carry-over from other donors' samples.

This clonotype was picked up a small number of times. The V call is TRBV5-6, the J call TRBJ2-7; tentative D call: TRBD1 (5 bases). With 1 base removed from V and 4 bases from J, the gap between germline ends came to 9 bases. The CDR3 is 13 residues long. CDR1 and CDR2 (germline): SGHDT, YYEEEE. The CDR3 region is CASSLTGLYEQYF. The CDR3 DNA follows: TGTGCCAGCAGCTTGACAGGCCTGTACGAGCAGTACTTC.

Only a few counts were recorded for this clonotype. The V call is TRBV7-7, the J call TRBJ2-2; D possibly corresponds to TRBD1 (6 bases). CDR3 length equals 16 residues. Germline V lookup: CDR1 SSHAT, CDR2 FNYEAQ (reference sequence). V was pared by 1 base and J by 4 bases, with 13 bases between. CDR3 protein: CASSLVTQGFTGELFF. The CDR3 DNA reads TGTGCCAGCAGCTTAGTTACCCAGGGGTTCACCGGGGAGCTGTTTTTT.

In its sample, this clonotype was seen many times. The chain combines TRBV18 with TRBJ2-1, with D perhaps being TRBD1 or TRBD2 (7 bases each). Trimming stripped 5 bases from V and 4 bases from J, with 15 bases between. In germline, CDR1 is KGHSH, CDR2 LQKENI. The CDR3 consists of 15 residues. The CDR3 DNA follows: TGTGCCAGCTCATTGAGACAGGGAGGGTACAATGAGCAGTTCTTC. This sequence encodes CASSLRQGGYNEQFF.

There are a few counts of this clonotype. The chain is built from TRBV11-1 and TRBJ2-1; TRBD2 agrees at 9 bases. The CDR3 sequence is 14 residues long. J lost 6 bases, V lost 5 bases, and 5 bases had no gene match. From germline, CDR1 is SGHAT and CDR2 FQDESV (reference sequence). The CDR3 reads CASSGSGGINEQFF. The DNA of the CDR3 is TGTGCCAGCAGCGGTAGCGGGGGTATCAATGAGCAGTTCTTC.

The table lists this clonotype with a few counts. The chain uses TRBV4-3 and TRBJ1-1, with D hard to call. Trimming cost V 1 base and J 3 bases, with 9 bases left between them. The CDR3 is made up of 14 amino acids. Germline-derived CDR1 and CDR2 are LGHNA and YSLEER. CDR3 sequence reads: CASSQVVRHTEAFF. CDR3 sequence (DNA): TGCGCCAGCAGCCAAGTAGTTCGCCACACTGAAGCTTTCTTT.

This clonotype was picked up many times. CDR3 DNA sequence: TGTGCCAGCTCACCGGCCGGCGTAGGCTCTGGGAGCAATCAGCCCCAGCATTTT. Protein: CASSPAGVGSGSNQPQHF. The gene calls are TRBV18 and TRBJ1-5; the D is unclear. Germline loops: CDR1 KGHSH, CDR2 LQKENI. V was cut by 3 bases and J by 1 base, with 19 bases left in between. This CDR3 has 18 amino acids. Together with reference TRBV18 and TRBJ1-5, the CDR3 gives the full variable domain: NAGVMQNPRHLVRRRGQEARLRCSPMKGHSHVYWYRQLPEEGLKFMVYLQKENIIDESGMPKERFSAEFPKEGPSILRIQQVVRGDSAAYFCASSPAGVGSGSNQPQHFGDGTRLSIL.

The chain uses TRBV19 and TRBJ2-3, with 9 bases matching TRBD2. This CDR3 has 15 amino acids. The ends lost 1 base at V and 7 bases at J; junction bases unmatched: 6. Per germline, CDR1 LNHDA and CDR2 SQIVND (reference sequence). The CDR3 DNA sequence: TGTGCCAGTAGTATAGGCGGGGGGGCTTGGAATACGCAGTATTTT. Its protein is CASSIGGGAWNTQYF.

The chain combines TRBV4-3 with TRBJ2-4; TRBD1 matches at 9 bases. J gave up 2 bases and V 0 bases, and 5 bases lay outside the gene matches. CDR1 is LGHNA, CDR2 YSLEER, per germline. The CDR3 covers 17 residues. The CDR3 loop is CASSQDVTGGSKNIQYF. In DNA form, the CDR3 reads TGCGCCAGCAGCCAAGATGTAACAGGGGGCTCCAAAAACATTCAGTACTTC.

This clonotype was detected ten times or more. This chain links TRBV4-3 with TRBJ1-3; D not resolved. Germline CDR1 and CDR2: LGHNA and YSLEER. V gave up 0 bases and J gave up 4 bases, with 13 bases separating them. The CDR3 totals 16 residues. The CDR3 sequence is CASSQDVLVGGNTIYF. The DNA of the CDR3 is TGCGCCAGCAGCCAAGATGTCCTGGTGGGAGGAAACACCATATATTTT.

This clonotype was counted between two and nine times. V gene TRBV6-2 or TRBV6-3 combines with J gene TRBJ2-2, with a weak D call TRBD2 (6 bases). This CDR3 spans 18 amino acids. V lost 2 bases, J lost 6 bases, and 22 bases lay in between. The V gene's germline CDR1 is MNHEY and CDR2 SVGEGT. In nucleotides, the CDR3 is TGTGCCAGCAGTTACGTGGCGCGGGGATCGGGGCATTCCGGGGAGCTGTTTTTT. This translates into CASSYVARGSGHSGELFF.

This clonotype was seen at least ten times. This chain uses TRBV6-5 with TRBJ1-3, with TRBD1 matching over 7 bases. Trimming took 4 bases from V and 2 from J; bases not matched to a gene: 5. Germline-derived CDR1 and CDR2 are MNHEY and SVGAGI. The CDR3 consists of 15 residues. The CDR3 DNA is TGTGCCAGCAGTTCAATGACAGGGACTGGAAACACCATATATTTT. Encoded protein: CASSSMTGTGNTIYF.

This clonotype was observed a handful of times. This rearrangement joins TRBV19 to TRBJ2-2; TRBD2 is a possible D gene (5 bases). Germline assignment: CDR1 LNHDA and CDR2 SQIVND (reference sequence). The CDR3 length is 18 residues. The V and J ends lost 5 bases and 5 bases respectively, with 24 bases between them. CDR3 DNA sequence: TGTGCCAGTAGTGTGAAAGGGAGAGGTGCCAGAGGGACCGGGGAGCTGTTTTTT. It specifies CASSVKGRGARGTGELFF.

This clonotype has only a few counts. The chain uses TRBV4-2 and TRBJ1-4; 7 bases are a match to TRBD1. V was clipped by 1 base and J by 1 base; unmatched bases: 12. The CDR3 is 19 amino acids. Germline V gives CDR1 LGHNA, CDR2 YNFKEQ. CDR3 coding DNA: TGTGCCAGCAGCCAAGTGGAGGGACAGACCTCCTTAACTAATGAAAAACTGTTTTTT. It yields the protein CASSQVEGQTSLTNEKLFF.